The subject of this entry is one T cell receptor (beta chain). This sample was taken from a study of PD-1 blockade in classical Hodgkin lymphoma. There was relapse after autologous stem cell transplantation in every patient, and there was variation in brentuximab vedotin exposure. TCRdb keeps only in-frame clones here, not all; method: immunoSEQ multiplex PCR. Of about 97,000 clones detected, approximately 88% appear once; the ten largest clones hold 12%. This material consisted of peripheral blood mononuclear cells (PBMCs), taken at baseline. This clonotype originated in a human donor with classical Hodgkin lymphoma.

CDR3: CAITPRGSVGTDTQYF. Written as DNA, the CDR3 is TGTGCCATCACGCCGAGAGGTAGCGTGGGCACAGATACGCAGTATTTT. The rearrangement links TRBV10-3 to TRBJ2-3; weak D call: TRBD2 (5 bases). Trimming removed 7 bases at V and 1 base at J, with 18 bases between. The germline CDR1 and CDR2 sequences are ENHRY and SYGVKD. The CDR3 length is 16 residues.